Listed here are 3 T cell receptor beta chains from one sample, sequenced in a study of identical twins. TCRdb used MiXCR to reprocess the 5' RACE reads, holding one entry per CDR3 protein. This sample has about 890,000 distinct CDR3 sequences, with approximately 13% found just once. The sample was also reused in another study, on yellow fever vaccine responses in identical twins.

What was sequenced was PBMCs. The receptors here all came from a woman between 18 and 30 years old in good health.

This clonotype was seen a few times. The genes are TRBV7-8 and TRBJ1-1, with D unclear. This CDR3 has 15 amino acids. Trimming cost V 1 base and J 0 bases, with 9 bases left between them. Germline CDR1 and CDR2: SGHVS and FQNEAQ. The CDR3 region is CASSLGWELNTEAFF. DNA of the CDR3: TGTGCCAGCAGCTTAGGTTGGGAGTTGAACACTGAAGCTTTCTTT.

This rearrangement joins TRBV20-1 to TRBJ1-4; 7 positions match TRBD1. CDR1 and CDR2 (germline): DFQATT, SNEGSKA (reference sequence). The CDR3 length is 14 residues. The ends lost 6 bases at V and 8 bases at J; junction bases unmatched: 12. CDR3: CSARSQGGREKLFF. The CDR3 region has the DNA TGCAGTGCCCGGAGCCAGGGGGGACGGGAAAAACTGTTTTTT.

The CDR3: CSARPWDTEAFF. Here the CDR3 DNA reads TGCAGTGCTAGACCTTGGGACACTGAAGCTTTCTTT. The V gene is TRBV20-1, the J gene TRBJ1-1; D call uncertain. The CDR3 has 12 residues. CDR1 DFQATT and CDR2 SNEGSKA come from the germline V gene (reference sequence). V lost 2 bases, J lost 3 bases, and 7 bases lay in between.